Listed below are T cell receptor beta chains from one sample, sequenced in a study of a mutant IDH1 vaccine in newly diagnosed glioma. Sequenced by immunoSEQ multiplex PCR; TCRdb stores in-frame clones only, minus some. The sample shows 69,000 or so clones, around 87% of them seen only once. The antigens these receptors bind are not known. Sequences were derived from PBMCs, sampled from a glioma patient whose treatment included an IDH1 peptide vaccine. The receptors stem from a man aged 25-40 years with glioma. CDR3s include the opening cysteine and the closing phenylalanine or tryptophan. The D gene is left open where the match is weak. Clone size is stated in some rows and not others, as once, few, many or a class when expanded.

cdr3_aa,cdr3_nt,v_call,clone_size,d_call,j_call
CASSKEVLALAGELFF,TGTGCCAGCAGCAAAGAAGTACTAGCTCTAGCCGGGGAGCTGTTTTTT,TRBV21-1,-,-,TRBJ2-2
CASSHGYLQGISYEQYF,TGCGCCAGCAGCCATGGGTATCTGCAGGGGATATCCTACGAGCAGTACTTC,TRBV4-3,-,-,TRBJ2-7
CASSPGYQGAGNTIYF,TGTGCCAGCAGTCCTGGCTACCAGGGGGCCGGAAACACCATATATTTT,TRBV27,-,TRBD1,TRBJ1-3
CASSFNVGLLGTDTQYF,TGTGCCAGCAGCTTTAACGTTGGACTACTCGGCACAGATACGCAGTATTTT,TRBV7-8,-,-,TRBJ2-3
CASSVGDSPYNEQFF,TGTGCCAGCAGCGTAGGGGACAGCCCCTACAATGAGCAGTTCTTC,TRBV9,-,TRBD1,TRBJ2-1
CASSIVPTGDQPQHF,TGTGCCAGTAGTATAGTTCCCACGGGGGATCAGCCCCAGCATTTT,TRBV19,few,-,TRBJ1-5
CASSTTLNEQFF,TGTGCCAGCAGTACAACTCTCAATGAGCAGTTCTTC,TRBV27,-,-,TRBJ2-1
CASSKPPGTGELFF,TGTGCCAGCAGCAAACCCCCTGGTACCGGGGAGCTGTTTTTT,TRBV21-1,-,-,TRBJ2-2
CAWSVMSETEQYF,TGTGCCTGGAGTGTAATGTCGGAGACCGAGCAGTACTTC,TRBV30,-,-,TRBJ2-7
CASSLAGQYQETQYF,TGTGCCAGCAGCTTAGCGGGACAGTACCAAGAGACCCAGTACTTC,TRBV7-8,-,TRBD1,TRBJ2-5
CASSREVGSNQPQHF,TGTGCCAGCAGCAGGGAGGTAGGCAGCAATCAGCCCCAGCATTTT,TRBV9,few,-,TRBJ1-5
CASSLLGNTGELFF,TGTGCCAGCAGCTTACTGGGGAACACCGGGGAGCTGTTTTTT,TRBV7-2,-,-,TRBJ2-2
CAWRGPSSNSPLHF,TGTGCCTGGAGAGGACCGAGCTCAAATTCACCCCTCCACTTT,TRBV30,-,-,TRBJ1-6
CASSQYTDQPQHF,TGCGCCAGCAGCCAATACACAGATCAGCCCCAGCATTTT,TRBV4-3,-,-,TRBJ1-5
CASSQEAISDTQYF,TGTGCCAGCAGCCAAGAAGCCATTTCAGATACGCAGTATTTT,TRBV4-2,-,-,TRBJ2-3
CASSSRHNYEQYF,TGTGCCAGCAGTTCCAGACACAACTACGAGCAGTACTTC,TRBV27,-,-,TRBJ2-7
CAWREGAGRSGYTF,TGTGCCTGGAGGGAGGGGGCAGGACGAAGTGGCTACACCTTC,TRBV30,-,TRBD1,TRBJ1-2
CASRSGFLGYEQYF,TGTGCCAGTCGATCAGGCTTCTTGGGCTACGAGCAGTACTTC,TRBV27,-,-,TRBJ2-7
CASSDRRSNYGYTF,TGTGCCAGCAGTGACCGGCGATCTAACTATGGCTACACCTTC,TRBV2,-,-,TRBJ1-2
CASSFPGAYEQYF,TGTGCCAGCAGCTTTCCGGGGGCCTACGAGCAGTACTTC,TRBV5-8,-,-,TRBJ2-7
CASSPSGMYEQYF,TGTGCCAGCAGCCCATCAGGGATGTACGAGCAGTACTTC,TRBV5-8,-,-,TRBJ2-7
CASSVAWGSAYTDTQYF,TGTGCCAGCAGCGTAGCTTGGGGTAGCGCATACACAGATACGCAGTATTTT,TRBV9,-,-,TRBJ2-3
CASTRENEKLFF,TGTGCCAGCACCCGGGAGAATGAAAAACTGTTTTTT,TRBV7-9,few,-,TRBJ1-4
CASSLPPYNEQFF,TGTGCCAGCAGCTTACCCCCCTACAATGAGCAGTTCTTC,TRBV7-6,-,-,TRBJ2-1
CASSPGTGRTYEQYF,TGTGCCAGCAGTCCCGGCACAGGACGGACCTACGAGCAGTACTTC,TRBV27,-,-,TRBJ2-7